These 24 T cell receptor beta chains came from one sample sequenced in a study of T-cell memory formation after mild COVID-19. TCRdb called the 5' RACE reads again in MiXCR, with one record for every CDR3 protein. The data show 450,000 to 650,000 distinct CDR3 sequences, with 18% seen just once and approximately 12% held by the top ten. The sequencing input was PBMCs or a T cell subset sorted from them (not recorded which). The receptors originated from an adult woman who had mild COVID-19 (a few samples of this study predate the infection). Cell type and time point are not known.

V usage is TRBV12-3 or TRBV12-4 and J usage is TRBJ2-2, with TRBD1 identical over 8 bases. The CDR3 length is 16 residues. Losses at the gene ends were 2 bases for V and 7 bases for J; bases not matched to a gene: 9. CDR3 nucleotides: TGTGCCAGCAGTTTAATCCCAGGGGGCGCCGGCGGGGAGCTGTTTTTT. It yields the protein CASSLIPGGAGGELFF.

This chain connects TRBV29-1 to TRBJ1-1; tentatively, D is TRBD1 (6 bases). Germline V CDR1 and CDR2: SQVTM, ANQGSEA. V lost 7 bases and J lost 6, with 18 bases in between. This CDR3 spans 13 amino acids. In DNA form, the CDR3 reads TGCAGCGCCCCCACAAGGGGGTCGGCTGAAGCTTTCTTT. Its protein is CSAPTRGSAEAFF.

This clonotype was found a few times. The chain employs TRBV7-2 and TRBJ2-2; 12 positions agree with TRBD2. The CDR3 is 16 amino acids. The germline V gene has CDR1 SGHTA and CDR2 FQGNSA. The ends lost 2 bases at V and 4 bases at J; junction bases unmatched: 2. The CDR3 bases are TGTGCCAGCAGCTTAAGACTAGCGGGAGCCACCGGGGAGCTGTTTTTT. This codes for CASSLRLAGATGELFF.

This clonotype showed up many times. The chain couples TRBV18 to TRBJ1-6; no clear D gene. CDR3 length: 14 residues. Per germline, CDR1 KGHSH and CDR2 LQKENI. The V gene lost 5 bases and the J gene lost 9 bases, with 14 bases spanning the gap. The CDR3 protein is CASSVSGDRSPLHF. The CDR3 region has the DNA TGTGCCAGCTCAGTCTCCGGGGATCGTTCACCCCTCCACTTT.

This clonotype was recorded a few times. The gene calls are TRBV29-1 and TRBJ2-7; D call uncertain. The V and J ends lost 0 bases and 2 bases respectively, with 5 bases between them. Germline CDR1 is SQVTM and CDR2 is ANQGSEA. This CDR3 region has 12 residues. CDR3 DNA: TGCAGCGTTGAAGATGACGCCTACGAGCAGTACTTC. Its translation is CSVEDDAYEQYF.

At least ten counts were recorded for this clonotype. The chain links TRBV7-9 to TRBJ2-7; D ambiguous. V dropped 0 bases and J dropped 4 bases, with 13 bases sitting between them. Germline CDR1 reads SEHNR; CDR2 reads FQNEAQ (reference sequence). The CDR3 is 15 amino acids. CDR3 region: CASSLAASSRYEQYF. The CDR3 DNA follows: TGTGCCAGCAGCTTAGCGGCTAGTTCTCGATACGAGCAGTACTTC.

This clonotype was detected only a few times. The CDR3 sequence is CAISESTGYYEQYF. The CDR3 DNA reads TGTGCCATCAGTGAGTCGACAGGATACTACGAGCAGTACTTC. The genes are TRBV10-3 and TRBJ2-7; D may be TRBD1 (6 bases). The CDR3 sequence is 14 residues long. V lost 0 bases and J lost 3, with 9 bases in between. Germline V gives CDR1 ENHRY, CDR2 SYGVKD.

There are a few counts of this clonotype. The chain is built from TRBV14 and TRBJ2-3; 11 bases match TRBD2. The CDR3 runs 15 residues. V dropped 4 bases and J dropped 5; count of bases not matched to a gene: 5. Germline assignment: CDR1 SGHDN and CDR2 FVKESK. CDR3 bases: TGTGCCAGCAGCCCGCTAGCGGGAGGTGAAGATACGCAGTATTTT. Encoded protein: CASSPLAGGEDTQYF.

This clonotype was counted between two and nine times. V and J are TRBV7-6 and TRBJ1-6; D is possibly TRBD1 (5 bases). Germline loops: CDR1 SGHVS, CDR2 FNYEAQ. This CDR3 has 13 residues. V dropped 5 bases and J dropped 9 bases, with 11 bases sitting between them. CDR3 in amino acids: CASSDEGFSPLHF. In nucleotides, the CDR3 is TGTGCCAGCAGCGATGAGGGGTTTTCACCCCTCCACTTT.

The sample holds a few counts of this clonotype. The chain recombines TRBV7-2 with TRBJ2-1; D is perhaps TRBD1 (7 bases). The CDR3 contains 13 residues. The germline gives CDR1 SGHTA, CDR2 FQGNSA. The V gene lost 5 bases and the J gene lost 9 bases, with 14 bases spanning the gap. CDR3 sequence (DNA): TGTGCCAGCAGCGCCCGACAGGGAGGTGAGCAGTTCTTC. Translating it yields CASSARQGGEQFF.

Note on this clonotype: No conserved phenylalanine or tryptophan is present at the end of the CDR3, so a read error is the likely explanation. This rearrangement joins TRBV5-5 to TRBJ1-1; D may be TRBD1 (6 bases). V shed 4 bases and J shed 1 base, with 17 bases lying between them. This CDR3 has 16 residues. CDR1 and CDR2 (germline): SGHKS, YYEKEE (reference sequence). The CDR3 region has the DNA TGTGCCAGCAGCAGCCTGGGACAAATCGCGAACACTGAAGCTTTCCTT. It yields the protein CASSSLGQIANTEAFL.

CDR3 sequence: CASSSLGTGQETQYF. CDR3 sequence (DNA): TGTGCCAGCTCGTCATTGGGGACAGGACAAGAGACCCAGTACTTC. The rearrangement joins TRBV18 to TRBJ2-5; 8 bases are shared with TRBD1. There are 15 residues in the CDR3. With V trimmed by 6 bases and J by 2 bases, 8 bases remained unmatched. Germline CDR1 KGHSH, CDR2 LQKENI.

This clonotype was found a few times. The V and J genes are TRBV6-2 or TRBV6-3 and TRBJ2-3; D may be TRBD1 (6 bases). Germline CDR1 reads MNHEY; CDR2 reads SVGEGT. The CDR3 runs to 15 residues. The ends were cut back, 3 bases at V and 2 bases at J, with 12 bases in the middle. CDR3 in amino acids: CASSYSRTDTDTQYF. CDR3 sequence (DNA): TGTGCCAGCAGTTATTCGAGGACAGACACAGATACGCAGTATTTT.

The rearrangement uses TRBV7-9 and TRBJ2-2; TRBD1 might be the D (6 bases). V was cut by 6 bases and J by 6 bases, with 17 bases left in between. Germline values: CDR1 SEHNR, CDR2 FQNEAQ (reference sequence). The CDR3 length is 15 residues. CDR3 in DNA: TGTGCCAGCAGATCATCGGGACACGGGGCCGGGGAGCTGTTTTTT. As protein: CASRSSGHGAGELFF. Full variable domain (outside the CDR3, taken from reference TRBV7-9 and TRBJ2-2): DTGVSQNPRHKITKRGQNVTFRCDPISEHNRLYWYRQTLGQGPEFLTYFQNEAQLEKSRLLSDRFSAERPKGSFSTLEIQRTEQGDSAMYLCASRSSGHGAGELFFGEGSRLTVL.

The chain couples TRBV5-1 to TRBJ2-7; perhaps D is TRBD1 or TRBD2 (6 bases each). With 0 bases removed from V and 7 bases from J, the gap between germline ends came to 14 bases. The CDR3 contains 14 residues. Germline V CDR1 and CDR2: SGHRS, YFSETQ. The DNA for the CDR3 is TGCGCCAGCAGCTTGGGGGGGGCCGATGGGGAGCAGTACTTC. Translation gives CASSLGGADGEQYF.

This clonotype was observed a few times. The chain has TRBV3-1 and TRBJ2-1, with a tentative D call TRBD2 (6 bases). The CDR3 length is 15 residues. The V end was cut by 1 base, the J end by 7 bases, with 14 bases between. CDR1 is LGHDT, CDR2 YNNKEL, per germline (reference sequence). CDR3 in amino acids: CASSQVGQAGNEQFF. CDR3 nucleotide sequence: TGTGCCAGCAGCCAAGTAGGGCAGGCGGGGAATGAGCAGTTCTTC.

This clonotype was seen repeatedly, ten times or more. The chain couples TRBV19 to TRBJ1-1, with D uncertain. The CDR3 totals 14 residues. Per the germline V gene, CDR1 is LNHDA and CDR2 is SQIVND (reference sequence). The ends were cut back, 3 bases at V and 1 base at J, with 9 bases in the middle. In DNA form, the CDR3 reads TGTGCCAGTAGTATCCCAGCAGGGAACACTGAAGCTTTCTTT. Translated: CASSIPAGNTEAFF. Drawing the rest from reference TRBV19 and TRBJ1-1, the complete variable domain is DGGITQSPKYLFRKEGQNVTLSCEQNLNHDAMYWYRQDPGQGLRLIYYSQIVNDFQKGDIAEGYSVSREKKESFPLTVTSAQKNPTAFYLCASSIPAGNTEAFFGQGTRLTVV.

This clonotype was counted a few times. The chain has TRBV4-1 and TRBJ2-7; 8 nucleotides agree with TRBD1. Germline values: CDR1 MGHRA, CDR2 YSYEKL. The CDR3 runs to 17 residues. The V segment lost 4 bases and the J segment 1 base; nucleotides outside the gene matches: 12. CDR3 nucleotide sequence: TGCGCCAGCAGCCGAGACCGCCGGACAGGGAAATCCTACGAGCAGTACTTC. As protein: CASSRDRRTGKSYEQYF.

At least ten counts were recorded for this clonotype. The V gene is TRBV7-2, the J gene TRBJ2-1; possibly TRBD1 for D (5 bases). Trimming stripped 3 bases from V and 4 bases from J, with 13 bases between. Germline V gene data show CDR1 as SGHTA and CDR2 as FQGNSA. The CDR3 runs 15 residues. CDR3 sequence: CASSLGQGPYNEQFF. CDR3 bases: TGTGCCAGCAGCTTGGGGCAAGGGCCTTACAATGAGCAGTTCTTC. Full variable domain (outside the CDR3, taken from reference TRBV7-2 and TRBJ2-1): GAGVSQSPSNKVTEKGKDVELRCDPISGHTALYWYRQSLGQGLEFLIYFQGNSAPDKSGLPSDRFSAERTGGSVSTLTIQRTQQEDSAVYLCASSLGQGPYNEQFFGPGTRLTVL.

The rearrangement links TRBV4-1 to TRBJ1-6; tentatively, D is TRBD1 (5 bases). V lost 0 bases, J lost 9 bases, and 12 bases lay in between. Germline V gene data show CDR1 as MGHRA and CDR2 as YSYEKL. CDR3 size: 15 residues. This chain's CDR3 is CASSQDFGGGSPLHF. The CDR3 DNA reads as TGCGCCAGCAGCCAAGATTTTGGGGGGGGTTCACCCCTCCACTTT.

This chain links TRBV4-2 with TRBJ2-5; D possibly matches TRBD1 or TRBD2 (5 bases each). Trimming removed 3 bases at V and 3 bases at J, with 11 bases between. The CDR3 loop spans 14 amino acids. Per the germline V gene, CDR1 is LGHNA and CDR2 is YNFKEQ. The CDR3 bases are TGTGCCAGCAGCCAGGGGGACGCGGAAGAGACCCAGTACTTC. This codes for CASSQGDAEETQYF.

The genes are TRBV7-2 and TRBJ1-1; D not certain. CDR1 and CDR2 (germline): SGHTA, FQGNSA. The CDR3 consists of 11 residues. V was shortened by 1 base and J by 8 bases, with 5 bases between the two germline ends. This CDR3 reads CASSLVREAFF. Written as DNA, the CDR3 is TGTGCCAGCAGCTTAGTTAGGGAAGCTTTCTTT.

This chain's CDR3 is CASSATGFNGYTF. Written as DNA, the CDR3 is TGTGCCAGCAGCGCAACAGGGTTCAATGGCTACACCTTC. This chain links TRBV14 with TRBJ1-2, with D possibly being TRBD1 (6 bases). Germline CDR1 is SGHDN and CDR2 is FVKESK. CDR3 length: 13 residues. The V end lost 5 bases, the J end lost 6 bases, and 13 bases lay between the germline ends.

This clonotype was counted many times. The chain employs TRBV5-5 and TRBJ2-6; D remains ambiguous. Per the germline V gene, CDR1 is SGHKS and CDR2 is YYEKEE (reference sequence). This CDR3 is built from 17 residues. V was cut by 3 bases and J by 1 base, with 14 bases left in between. The CDR3 region is CASSSDGRLSGANVLTF. Written as DNA, the CDR3 is TGTGCCAGCAGCTCGGACGGCAGATTATCTGGGGCCAACGTCCTGACTTTC.